This entry lists 16 T cell receptor beta chains sequenced from one sample in a study of T cell changes during pregnancy in multiple sclerosis. Assay used: immunoSEQ multiplex PCR; TCRdb lists only in-frame clones, some missing. The data show about 64,000 clones, with 90% seen just once and 2% to 2.5% held by the top ten. This sample comprised peripheral blood, obtained in the second trimester of pregnancy. The source is a female donor in good health, enrolled as a control in a pregnancy study.

This chain links TRBV6-6 with TRBJ2-5; 9 bases agree with TRBD2. The germline gives CDR1 MNHNY, CDR2 SVGAGI (reference sequence). The CDR3 has 15 amino acids. The ends lost 2 bases at V and 3 bases at J; junction bases unmatched: 4. The CDR3 region is CASSYPASGEETQYF. In DNA form, the CDR3 reads TGTGCCAGCAGTTACCCGGCTAGCGGGGAAGAGACCCAGTACTTC.

This chain links TRBV5-6 with TRBJ2-7; D perhaps matches TRBD2 (5 bases). CDR3 length: 12 amino acids. Germline-derived CDR1 and CDR2 are SGHDT and YYEEEE. The V end lost 2 bases, the J end lost 4 bases, and 7 bases lay between the germline ends. Here the CDR3 DNA reads TGTGCCAGCAGCTTTGGGAGTTACGAGCAGTACTTC. It specifies CASSFGSYEQYF.

The chain carries TRBV19 and TRBJ2-4; 10 bases are a match to TRBD2. The J segment lost 0 bases and the V segment lost 6 bases, leaving 23 bases of the junction unmatched. The CDR3 extends over 22 amino acids. Per germline, CDR1 LNHDA and CDR2 SQIVND (reference sequence). CDR3 protein: CASSRQPPGLAGVGGAKNIQYF. The DNA of the CDR3 is TGTGCCAGTAGCCGCCAGCCCCCCGGGCTAGCGGGAGTGGGGGGAGCCAAAAACATTCAGTACTTC.

This chain connects TRBV28 to TRBJ2-7, with unresolved D. Trimming removed 6 bases from V and 1 base from J, with 16 bases in between. Germline CDR1 is MDHEN and CDR2 is SYDVKM. This CDR3 is 15 amino acids long. The CDR3 DNA reads as TGTGCCAGCAGCGCTGCATATTCCACATCCTACGAGCAGTACTTC. It translates to CASSAAYSTSYEQYF. Full variable domain (remainder filled in from reference TRBV28 and TRBJ2-7): DVKVTQSSRYLVKRTGEKVFLECVQDMDHENMFWYRQDPGLGLRLIYFSYDVKMKEKGDIPEGYSVSREKKERFSLILESASTNQTSMYLCASSAAYSTSYEQYFGPGTRLTVT.

The chain is built from TRBV5-4 and TRBJ1-1, with D unclear. The CDR3 is 13 residues long. Per germline, CDR1 SGHNT and CDR2 YYREEE (reference sequence). The germline V and J ends were trimmed by 5 bases and 1 base, with 9 bases remaining between them. This chain's CDR3 is CASRVPGNTEAFF. The CDR3 nucleotides are TGTGCCAGCAGGGTCCCAGGGAACACTGAAGCTTTCTTT.

This clone was seen a single time. The chain joins TRBV25-1 to TRBJ2-1, with D possibly TRBD2 on 6 matching bases. The CDR3 is made up of 14 amino acids. The germline V gene has CDR1 MGHDK and CDR2 SYGVNS. The V end was cut by 3 bases, the J end by 4 bases, with 10 bases between. The DNA for the CDR3 is TGTGCCAGCAGTGACGAGGGGACTTACAATGAGCAGTTCTTC. As protein: CASSDEGTYNEQFF.

V gene TRBV7-8 combines with J gene TRBJ2-2; 8 nucleotides line up with TRBD2. This CDR3 has 17 amino acids. V lost 2 bases and J lost 0; bases outside the gene matches: 5. Germline V lookup: CDR1 SGHVS, CDR2 FQNEAQ. Here the CDR3 DNA reads TGTGCCAGCAGCTTAAGTAGCGGGACCCCGAACACCGGGGAGCTGTTTTTT. Protein: CASSLSSGTPNTGELFF.

V gene TRBV15 combines with J gene TRBJ1-2, with D possibly matching TRBD1 (5 bases). Germline V gene lookup returns CDR1 LNHNV and CDR2 YYDKDF (reference sequence). The ends were cut back, 0 bases at V and 4 bases at J, with 15 bases in the middle. The CDR3 contains 16 residues. The CDR3 sequence: CATSRDYPGTTYGYTF. The CDR3 bases are TGTGCCACCAGCAGAGATTATCCAGGGACTACCTATGGCTACACCTTC. The variable domain in full, with the rest retrieved from reference TRBV15 and TRBJ1-2, is DAMVIQNPRYQVTQFGKPVTLSCSQTLNHNVMYWYQQKSSQAPKLLFHYYDKDFNNEADTPDNFQSRRPNTSFCFLDIRSPGLGDTAMYLCATSRDYPGTTYGYTFGSGTRLTVV.

The chain is built from TRBV6-5 and TRBJ1-5, with unresolved D. The CDR3 length is 13 residues. Germline lookup yields CDR1 MNHEY and CDR2 SVGAGI. V was shortened by 5 bases and J by 4 bases, with 9 bases between the two germline ends. The CDR3: CASSTFGNQPQHF. The CDR3 DNA is TGTGCCAGCAGTACTTTCGGGAATCAGCCCCAGCATTTT.

V usage is TRBV28 and J usage is TRBJ1-2; 8 bases match TRBD1. The length of the CDR3 is 20 residues. V shed 5 bases, J shed 0 bases, and the junction held 20 bases outside the gene matches. Germline V gene sequence: CDR1 MDHEN, CDR2 SYDVKM. CDR3 nucleotide sequence: TGTGCCAGCAGTCCATCCCTTGGACAGGGCCTCGCTAGGTCTAACTATGGCTACACCTTC. Protein product: CASSPSLGQGLARSNYGYTF.

The chain couples TRBV19 to TRBJ2-1, with TRBD2 matching 8 bases. The CDR3 has 17 residues. With 3 bases clipped from V and 9 bases from J, the junction kept 16 bases outside the gene matches. Germline values: CDR1 LNHDA, CDR2 SQIVND (reference sequence). The DNA of the CDR3 is TGTGCCAGTAGTATTAGGTCAGCGGGAGTTCGTAGCATTGAGCAGTTCTTC. Translating it yields CASSIRSAGVRSIEQFF.

The genes are TRBV5-1 and TRBJ2-3; 8 bases match TRBD2. V was pared by 4 bases and J by 4 bases, with 2 bases of the junction left unmatched. The CDR3 length is 13 residues. The germline gives CDR1 SGHRS, CDR2 YFSETQ. The CDR3 DNA reads TGCGCCAGCAGCCACGGGAGGGCAGATACGCAGTATTTT. This sequence encodes CASSHGRADTQYF.

The gene calls are TRBV5-1 and TRBJ2-2, with 9 bases matching TRBD1. J was trimmed by 5 bases and V by 1 base; bases with no gene match: 3. Germline CDR1 and CDR2: SGHRS and YFSETQ. The CDR3 is made up of 15 amino acids. The CDR3 nucleotides are TGCGCCAGCAGCTTGTCGGACAGGGGAACCGGGGAGCTGTTTTTT. This sequence encodes CASSLSDRGTGELFF.

The J gene is TRBJ2-1, the V gene TRBV9; no definite D call. The CDR3 is made up of 15 amino acids. Germline loops: CDR1 SGDLS, CDR2 YYNGEE. V lost 2 bases to trimming and J lost 0 bases, with 9 bases between them. The CDR3 loop is CASSVSSSSYNEQFF. For the CDR3, the DNA is TGTGCCAGCAGCGTTTCGAGTAGCTCCTACAATGAGCAGTTCTTC. Full variable domain (missing parts from reference TRBV9 and TRBJ2-1): DSGVTQTPKHLITATGQRVTLRCSPRSGDLSVYWYQQSLDQGLQFLIQYYNGEERAKGNILERFSAQQFPDLHSELNLSSLELGDSALYFCASSVSSSSYNEQFFGPGTRLTVL.

V gene TRBV5-1 combines with J gene TRBJ2-7; maybe TRBD2 (7 bases). Trimming took 3 bases from V and 1 from J, leaving 17 bases between them. The CDR3 covers 16 residues. Germline assignment: CDR1 SGHRS and CDR2 YFSETQ. The CDR3 region is CASSWGGQAYSYEQYF. The CDR3 nucleotides are TGCGCCAGCAGCTGGGGGGGCCAGGCCTATTCCTACGAGCAGTACTTC. The full variable domain, rest sourced from reference TRBV5-1 and TRBJ2-7, is KAGVTQTPRYLIKTRGQQVTLSCSPISGHRSVSWYQQTPGQGLQFLFEYFSETQRNKGNFPGRFSGRQFSNSRSEMNVSTLELGDSALYLCASSWGGQAYSYEQYFGPGTRLTVT.

J is TRBJ2-2 and V is TRBV4-1; 7 positions agree with TRBD2. The V gene end was trimmed by 3 bases and the J gene end by 2 bases; junction bases not matched to a gene: 6. This CDR3 is 16 amino acids long. Germline CDR1 is MGHRA and CDR2 is YSYEKL. CDR3 DNA: TGCGCCAGCAGCCACCTAGCGGAGACTAACACCGGGGAGCTGTTTTTT. It codes for CASSHLAETNTGELFF.